The rows below give T cell receptor beta chains drawn from one sample of a study of T cells in Graves' hyperthyroidism and ophthalmopathy. TCRdb re-derived calls from the multiplex PCR reads in MiXCR, one entry per CDR3 protein. The sample has around 600,000 distinct CDR3 sequences; about 15% are singletons. Sequences were obtained from blood. The source is a woman aged 30 to 39 with Graves' hyperthyroidism. Both conserved end residues are part of each CDR3. A D gene is named only where the DNA matches it firmly. Expanded clones get a size class; other rows say once, few or many, or leave the size out.

many,TRBV2,-,TRBJ1-4,CASFTPDYAEKLFF
many,TRBV5-1,TRBD1,TRBJ1-5,CASSLTGQGNQPQHF
few,TRBV12-3/TRBV12-4,TRBD2,TRBJ2-2,CASSFTGGPAGELFF
-,TRBV7-9,-,TRBJ2-5,CASSLTRGLEETQYF
-,TRBV20-1,-,TRBJ1-1,CSARRQETNTEAFF
many,TRBV27,-,TRBJ2-7,CASSLIGSYEQYF
many,TRBV11-2,-,TRBJ2-5,CASSPRRTPKETQYF
many,TRBV27,-,TRBJ2-7,CASSSLPGRDTYEQYF
few,TRBV4-1,TRBD1,TRBJ2-2,CASSRFLQGAATTGELFF
few,TRBV5-1,-,TRBJ2-6,CASSFVPGEGANVLTF
many,TRBV7-2,TRBD2,TRBJ2-7,CASSSSSGRQYEQYF
many,TRBV30,-,TRBJ1-2,CAWSVLRAGYGYTF
many,TRBV12-3/TRBV12-4,TRBD1,TRBJ1-1,CASSPETGMNTEAFF
-,TRBV19,-,TRBJ2-7,CASSMWQGDYEQYF
-,TRBV6-2/TRBV6-3,TRBD1,TRBJ1-5,CASSRAGTGLNQPQHF
-,TRBV24-1,TRBD1,TRBJ2-5,CATSDHGQGFQETQYF
-,TRBV9,-,TRBJ2-1,CASSTLDYGLGSSFGNEQFF
once,TRBV6-2/TRBV6-3,TRBD1,TRBJ2-7,CASGDRGSYEQYF
few,TRBV27,-,TRBJ2-1,CASSFIATEDNEQFF
few,TRBV7-9,TRBD1,TRBJ1-4,CASQTGEFEKLFF
-,TRBV14,-,TRBJ2-5,CASSQGTETQYF
many,TRBV7-2,TRBD2,TRBJ2-2,CASSPGLAPNTGELFF
-,TRBV14,-,TRBJ2-7,CASSSTWAPLGVYEQYF
-,TRBV30,-,TRBJ2-6,CAWSVPAFSGANVLTF
many,TRBV28,-,TRBJ2-1,CASSPLRGLTYNEQFF
many,TRBV20-1,TRBD1,TRBJ2-7,CSARDRGSSYEQYF
few,TRBV20-1,-,TRBJ2-3,CSAIVRSYGYTQYF
-,TRBV30,TRBD2,TRBJ2-1,CAWTPGLAGEQFF
many,TRBV5-1,-,TRBJ2-1,CASSLGQATSKGEQFF
-,TRBV7-3,TRBD1,TRBJ1-1,CASSLRTGGYAFF
many,TRBV20-1,-,TRBJ2-7,CSARLQRDVHEQYF
many,TRBV11-2,-,TRBJ1-6,CASSLVGGRALHF
many,TRBV4-1,-,TRBJ1-2,CASSQDILQGYGYTF
many,TRBV7-2,-,TRBJ1-1,CASVWGQDTEAFF
-,TRBV2,TRBD2,TRBJ2-3,CASSKAGSTDTQYF
many,TRBV2,-,TRBJ2-1,CASSEDVSDNEQFF
-,TRBV20-1,-,TRBJ1-1,CSARYRNTEAFF
-,TRBV6-5,-,TRBJ1-3,CASSYGASASGNTIYF
-,TRBV4-1,-,TRBJ2-1,CASSSQPEVGYNEQFF
-,TRBV5-4,-,TRBJ2-1,CASSPGPGLVNEQFF
-,TRBV7-9,TRBD1,TRBJ2-5,CASSINRQGGETQYF
few,TRBV5-1,TRBD2,TRBJ2-1,CASSPGAGSNHEQFF